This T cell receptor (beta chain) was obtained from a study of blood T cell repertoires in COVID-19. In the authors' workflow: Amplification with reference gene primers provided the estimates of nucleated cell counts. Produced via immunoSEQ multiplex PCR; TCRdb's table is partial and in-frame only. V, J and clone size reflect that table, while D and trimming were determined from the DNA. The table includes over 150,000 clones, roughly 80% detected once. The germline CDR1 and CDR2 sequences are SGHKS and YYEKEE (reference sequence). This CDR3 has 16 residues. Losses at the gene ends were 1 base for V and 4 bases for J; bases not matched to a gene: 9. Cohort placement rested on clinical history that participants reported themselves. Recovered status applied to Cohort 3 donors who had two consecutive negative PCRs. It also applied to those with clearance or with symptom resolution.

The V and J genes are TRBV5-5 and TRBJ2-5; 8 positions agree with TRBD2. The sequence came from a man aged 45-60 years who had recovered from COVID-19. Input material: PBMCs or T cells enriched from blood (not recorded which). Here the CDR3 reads CASSLFSGGSAETQYF. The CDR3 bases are TGTGCCAGCAGCTTGTTTTCGGGGGGGTCCGCAGAGACCCAGTACTTC.